This note documents a single T cell receptor (beta chain) sequence. This record comes from a study of blood T cell repertoires in COVID-19. The germline V gene encodes CDR1 SGHDT and CDR2 YYEEEE. The CDR3 is 14 residues long. V lost 0 bases and J lost 6, with 9 bases in between. Profiling relied on immunoSEQ multiplex PCR, and the TCRdb table lists in-frame clones only, not all of them. This sample has about 15,000 clones, with 70% to 90% found just once. This clonotype was obtained from a human donor in a cohort sampled during active COVID-19. The chain employs TRBV5-6 and TRBJ2-2; D possibly corresponds to TRBD1 (7 bases). The sample taken for sequencing was peripheral blood. The CDR3 loop reads CASSLGRGAGELFF. CDR3 DNA sequence: TGTGCCAGCAGCTTGGGCAGGGGGGCCGGGGAGCTGTTTTTT.